The rows below give T cell receptor beta chains drawn from one sample of a study of cytomegalovirus exposure and HLA in healthy donors. Using immunoSEQ multiplex PCR, the repertoire was profiled, and TCRdb retains in-frame clones only, with some absent. The sample records around 130,000 clones, about 72% being singletons. Source material: PBMCs. The receptors were gathered from a man aged 25-45 years in good health and CMV-seropositive. CDR3s include the opening cysteine and the closing phenylalanine or tryptophan. The D gene is left open where the match is weak. Only some rows state a clone size, as once, few, many or a class for expanded clones.

DNA,CDR3,D,size,V,J
TGTGCCAGCAGCGAAAGACAGGGGGCGCGAACCGGGGAGCTGTTTTTT,CASSERQGARTGELFF,TRBD1,.,TRBV7-9,TRBJ2-2
TGTGCCAGCAGCCCTACCGGGACAGGGGGCTATCAGCCCCAGCATTTT,CASSPTGTGGYQPQHF,TRBD1,.,TRBV6-6,TRBJ1-5
TGTGCCAGCAGTGAAATATGGGGGGAGGGAGCTTTCTTT,CASSEIWGEGAFF,.,few,TRBV2,TRBJ1-1
TGTGCCATCAGTGCTCCTGCGGGAAGTCTTGGTGAGCAGTACTTC,CAISAPAGSLGEQYF,.,once,TRBV10-3,TRBJ2-7
TGTGCCAGCAGCGGACAGGGTTGGGAAGAGACCCAGTACTTC,CASSGQGWEETQYF,TRBD1,few,TRBV9,TRBJ2-5
TGTGCCACCAGCTATCGGTCCCCTGAAACTGGAAACACCATATATTTT,CATSYRSPETGNTIYF,.,few,TRBV15,TRBJ1-3
TGTGCCAGCAGCTCGAGACTAGGACACACTGAAGCTTTCTTT,CASSSRLGHTEAFF,.,.,TRBV7-9,TRBJ1-1
TGTGCCAGCAGTTTATCGGGCCTGCCCTACGAGCAGCACTTC,CASSLSGLPYEQHF,.,.,TRBV27,TRBJ2-7
TGTGCCAGTAGTACACGGGGGGGAGTACCAACTGAAGCTTTCTTT,CASSTRGGVPTEAFF,.,.,TRBV19,TRBJ1-1
TGCGCCAGCAGCCAAGCAGGGGGGTCCTACAATGAGCAGTTCTTC,CASSQAGGSYNEQFF,.,.,TRBV4-1,TRBJ2-1
TGTTCCAGCAGCTTAGGGCAGGGGAGGGGGAATCAGCCCCAGCATTTT,CSSSLGQGRGNQPQHF,.,.,TRBV7-9,TRBJ1-5
TGTGCCAGCAGCAAGGGGGTGGGTGAAAAACTGTTTTTT,CASSKGVGEKLFF,.,once,TRBV7-2,TRBJ1-4
TGTGCCAGCAGCTTAAACAGGGCCAATGAGCAGTTCTTC,CASSLNRANEQFF,.,few,TRBV7-3,TRBJ2-1
TGCGCCAGCAGCGACCCACAGGGACTGAACACTGAAGCTTTCTTT,CASSDPQGLNTEAFF,.,.,TRBV5-1,TRBJ1-1
TGTGCCAGCTCACGCAACAGGGGGCGGGACGAGCAGTACTTC,CASSRNRGRDEQYF,TRBD1,.,TRBV18,TRBJ2-7
TGTGCCAGCAGCCCTTATAGCGGATCTAACACAGATACGCAGTATTTT,CASSPYSGSNTDTQYF,.,.,TRBV7-2,TRBJ2-3
TGTGCCAGCAGCTTAAGGGGGCCTGGTTCCCTTTTCTCTGGAAACACCATATATTTT,CASSLRGPGSLFSGNTIYF,TRBD1,.,TRBV7-2,TRBJ1-3
TGTGCCAGCAGCTCCGGACTAGCCGGGACAGATACGCAGTATTTT,CASSSGLAGTDTQYF,TRBD2,.,TRBV5-4,TRBJ2-3
TGTGCTAGTGGTTTGGAAGGAGAAGGCACAGATACGCAGTATTTT,CASGLEGEGTDTQYF,.,.,TRBV12-5,TRBJ2-3
TGTGCCAGCAGTGATGCGTCGGAGACCCAGTACTTC,CASSDASETQYF,.,.,TRBV2,TRBJ2-5
TGCGCCAGCAGCTTAAGGACAGACTTGAACACTGAAGCTTTCTTT,CASSLRTDLNTEAFF,.,.,TRBV5-1,TRBJ1-1
TGTGCCAGCTCCCCTGAGGGACAGGCTAATGGAAACACCATATATTTT,CASSPEGQANGNTIYF,TRBD1,.,TRBV18,TRBJ1-3
TGTGCCAGCAGTGAAGCGAGGCAGGGAAACACCATATATTTT,CASSEARQGNTIYF,.,few,TRBV2,TRBJ1-3
TGTGCCAGCAGCTTAATTGCGGGAGTGGACGAGACCCAGTACTTC,CASSLIAGVDETQYF,TRBD2,.,TRBV7-8,TRBJ2-5
TGCGCCAGCAGGGGAATACTGGCGGGGCCATCAATGAACACTGAAGCTTTCTTT,CASRGILAGPSMNTEAFF,.,.,TRBV5-1,TRBJ1-1
TGCGCCAGCAGCGTTAGCGGACCGAACACCGGGGAGCTGTTTTTT,CASSVSGPNTGELFF,.,.,TRBV5-1,TRBJ2-2
TGTGCCAGCAGTCGCCTCGTAGGGAGCACTGATGGCTACACCTTC,CASSRLVGSTDGYTF,.,.,TRBV9,TRBJ1-2
TGTGCCAGCAGCCAATCTGGTGGGGCGGTCACTGAAGCTTTCTTT,CASSQSGGAVTEAFF,.,.,TRBV27,TRBJ1-1
TGCGCCAGCAGCTTTACAGGGGGCACTGAAGCTTTCTTT,CASSFTGGTEAFF,TRBD1,.,TRBV5-1,TRBJ1-1
TGTGCCAGCTCAACTTACTCCGGGGGGAGCAATCAGCCCCAGCATTTT,CASSTYSGGSNQPQHF,.,.,TRBV18,TRBJ1-5
TGTGCCAGCAGCCGACAATGGACTACGACCTACGAGCAGTACTTC,CASSRQWTTTYEQYF,.,.,TRBV7-2,TRBJ2-7
TGTGCCATCAGTGAGAAGGGACTAGGGGACTACACCTTC,CAISEKGLGDYTF,.,few,TRBV10-3,TRBJ1-2
TGTGCCAGCAGTGAACGGAAAGACAGGGACTATGGCTACACCTTC,CASSERKDRDYGYTF,TRBD1,.,TRBV6-1,TRBJ1-2
TGTGCCACCAGCAGAGGCGGGACTAGCGGGCAAGAGACCCAGTACTTC,CATSRGGTSGQETQYF,TRBD2,.,TRBV15,TRBJ2-5
TGTGCCAGCAGCTTGGCAGGGGATGAGACCCAGTACTTC,CASSLAGDETQYF,.,.,TRBV7-3,TRBJ2-5
TGTGCCAGCAGCGTAGGTGGGGGGGCGCCCACAGATACGCAGTATTTT,CASSVGGGAPTDTQYF,.,.,TRBV9,TRBJ2-3
TGTGCCATCAGTGAGACTAGCGGGAGAGATGAGCAGTTCTTC,CAISETSGRDEQFF,TRBD2,.,TRBV10-3,TRBJ2-1
TGTGCCAGCAGTTACTCAGGAGTTCCCGGCGAGCAGTACTTC,CASSYSGVPGEQYF,.,.,TRBV6-5,TRBJ2-7
TGTGCCAGCAGCTTGGCTTGGCCCGGGACTAGCGGGATCTACGCGCAGTACTTC,CASSLAWPGTSGIYAQYF,TRBD2,once,TRBV5-6,TRBJ2-7
TGTGCCAGCACGGGCGGGCTAACCGCCTTGGACGTCAATGAGCAGTTCTTC,CASTGGLTALDVNEQFF,.,few,TRBV2,TRBJ2-1
TGTGCCAGTAGTTCCTCGACTAGCGGGAGCACAGATACGCAGTATTTT,CASSSSTSGSTDTQYF,TRBD2,few,TRBV19,TRBJ2-3
TGTGCCAGCTCCCGGGACAGTACAGCTAATGAAAAACTGTTTTTT,CASSRDSTANEKLFF,TRBD1,.,TRBV18,TRBJ1-4
TGTGCCAGCAGCCACGACAGAGGTGGAGAACAAGAGACCCAGTACTTC,CASSHDRGGEQETQYF,.,.,TRBV5-4,TRBJ2-5
TGCGCCAGCAGCCTTACTAGCGGGATCCCCGGGGAGCTGTTTTTT,CASSLTSGIPGELFF,TRBD2,.,TRBV5-1,TRBJ2-2
TGTGCCAGCTCACCGTTAGCGGGAGGGCCCCACGAGCAGTACTTC,CASSPLAGGPHEQYF,TRBD2,.,TRBV18,TRBJ2-7
TGCGCCAGCAGCCCGACAGGGCCAGAGACCCAGTACTTC,CASSPTGPETQYF,TRBD1,.,TRBV5-1,TRBJ2-5
TGTGCCAGCAGTGAAACCTCGACAGTGAACACTGAAGCTTTCTTT,CASSETSTVNTEAFF,.,few,TRBV6-1,TRBJ1-1
TGTGCCGCCGGCAGGGTCACAGATACGCAGTATTTT,CAAGRVTDTQYF,.,.,TRBV10-3,TRBJ2-3
TGTGCCATCAGTGAGCAGACAGGGGAATCCGGGGAGCTGTTTTTT,CAISEQTGESGELFF,TRBD1,.,TRBV10-3,TRBJ2-2
TGCAGCGTCGACAGGGGGCGGCGAGATACGCAGTATTTT,CSVDRGRRDTQYF,TRBD1,.,TRBV29-1,TRBJ2-3
TGTGCCAGCAGCTTATCGTTTGGGGGCGGAGAGACCCAGTACTTC,CASSLSFGGGETQYF,.,.,TRBV7-3,TRBJ2-5
TGTGCCAGCTCACCACGGACAGGGGGATACGAGCAGTACTTC,CASSPRTGGYEQYF,TRBD1,once,TRBV18,TRBJ2-7
TGTGCCAGCAGCCAATATAGCGGATACTCCTACAATGAGCAGTTCTTC,CASSQYSGYSYNEQFF,.,few,TRBV7-3,TRBJ2-1
TGTGCCAGCAGCTTCCCCGGGACAGGAACCTACGAGCAGTACTTC,CASSFPGTGTYEQYF,TRBD1,few,TRBV5-6,TRBJ2-7
TGTGCCAGCTCACCAATGTCGGGGATTGGTGGCTACACCTTC,CASSPMSGIGGYTF,.,.,TRBV18,TRBJ1-2
TGTGCCAGCAGTTACGCGGACAGGGGGCGCTATGGCTACACCTTC,CASSYADRGRYGYTF,TRBD1,.,TRBV6-5,TRBJ1-2
TGTGCCAGCATGGGGGGGGGAGTTTATCGGAATGAGCAGTTCTTC,CASMGGGVYRNEQFF,TRBD2,few,TRBV2,TRBJ2-1
TGTGCCAGCAGTAGGACTCCCTTTTACGAAATGGGCACTGAAGCTTTCTTT,CASSRTPFYEMGTEAFF,.,.,TRBV27,TRBJ1-1
TGTGCCAGCAGTCGGACGCAGGGGAGTCGCGGCTACACCTTC,CASSRTQGSRGYTF,.,.,TRBV6-1,TRBJ1-2